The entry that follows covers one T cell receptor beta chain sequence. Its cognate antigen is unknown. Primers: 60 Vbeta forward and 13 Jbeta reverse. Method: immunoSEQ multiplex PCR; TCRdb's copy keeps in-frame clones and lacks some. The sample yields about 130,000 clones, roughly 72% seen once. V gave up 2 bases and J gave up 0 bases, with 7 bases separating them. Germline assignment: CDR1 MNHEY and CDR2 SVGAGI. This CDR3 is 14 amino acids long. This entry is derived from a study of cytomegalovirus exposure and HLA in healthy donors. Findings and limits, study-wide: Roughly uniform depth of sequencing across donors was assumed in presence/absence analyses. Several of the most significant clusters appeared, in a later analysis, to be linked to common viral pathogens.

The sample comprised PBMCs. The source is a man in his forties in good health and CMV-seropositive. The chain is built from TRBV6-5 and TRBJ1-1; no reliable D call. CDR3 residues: CASSYGNMNTEAFF. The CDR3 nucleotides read TGTGCCAGCAGTTACGGTAACATGAACACTGAAGCTTTCTTT.